Listed here are 9 T cell receptor beta chains from one sample, sequenced in a study of OX40 agonist ivuxolimab in advanced cancers. Libraries were prepared by immunoSEQ multiplex PCR; TCRdb keeps only in-frame clonotypes and omits some of them. The data show some 60,000 clones, 85% seen once. This specimen consisted of CD4+ or CD8+ T cells sorted from blood, obtained in a trial of the OX40 agonist ivuxolimab. The receptors shown here come from an adult with an advanced solid tumor such as melanoma, head and neck, liver or kidney cancer.

The rearrangement uses TRBV2 and TRBJ2-1; D is unresolved. Germline V gene sequence: CDR1 SNHLY, CDR2 FYNNEI. Trimming removed 6 bases from V and 0 bases from J, with 6 bases in between. This CDR3 comprises 13 residues. CDR3 in amino acids: CASRGFSYNEQFF. As DNA, the CDR3 is TGTGCCAGCAGGGGGTTCTCCTACAATGAGCAGTTCTTC. Combining the CDR3 with reference TRBV2 and TRBJ2-1 gives the whole variable domain EPEVTQTPSHQVTQMGQEVILRCVPISNHLYFYWYRQILGQKVEFLVSFYNNEISEKSEIFDDQFSVERPDGSNFTLKIRSTKLEDSAMYFCASRGFSYNEQFFGPGTRLTVL.

V gene TRBV19 combines with J gene TRBJ1-2, with 7 bases identical to TRBD1. CDR1 LNHDA and CDR2 SQIVND come from the germline V gene (reference sequence). Trimming cost V 5 bases and J 1 base; bases outside gene matches: 10. This CDR3 spans 16 amino acids. CDR3 amino acids: CASSSPGQRINYGYTF. The CDR3 DNA follows: TGTGCCAGTAGTTCACCGGGACAGAGGATTAACTATGGCTACACCTTC.

This chain uses TRBV2 with TRBJ2-1; a possible D gene is TRBD2 (5 bases). CDR1 and CDR2 (germline): SNHLY, FYNNEI. The CDR3 contains 13 residues. Trimming cost V 10 bases and J 4 bases, with 14 bases left between them. The CDR3 DNA reads TGTGCCACCGGAGCGGAAGCGTACAATGAGCAGTTCTTC. Its translation: CATGAEAYNEQFF.

V usage is TRBV2 and J usage is TRBJ1-1; D is ambiguous. V lost 7 bases, J lost 1 base, and 10 bases lay in between. The CDR3 extends over 13 amino acids. The germline V gene encodes CDR1 SNHLY and CDR2 FYNNEI. The CDR3 nucleotides are TGTGCCAGCACCCTCACAGAGAACACTGAAGCTTTCTTT. Amino acids: CASTLTENTEAFF.

This chain joins TRBV9 and TRBJ2-1; 7 positions match TRBD1. After removal of 2 bases from V and 5 bases from J, the junction contained 7 bases not matched to a gene. Germline CDR1 and CDR2: SGDLS and YYNGEE. The CDR3 is 15 residues long. In nucleotides, the CDR3 is TGTGCCAGCAGCGTCGAACAGGGGACCCACAATGAGCAGTTCTTC. As protein: CASSVEQGTHNEQFF.

The table lists this clone with a few counts. V is TRBV7-2 and J is TRBJ2-7; tentatively, D is TRBD2 (5 bases). The CDR3 sequence is 12 residues long. V gave up 8 bases and J gave up 2 bases, with 10 bases separating them. Germline V gene sequence: CDR1 SGHTA, CDR2 FQGNSA. The CDR3 reads CASSGGAYEQYF. The CDR3, as DNA: TGTGCCAGCTCAGGAGGAGCCTACGAGCAGTACTTC.

The V gene is TRBV29-1, the J gene TRBJ1-1; TRBD1 aligns across 7 bases. The CDR3 contains 16 residues. Looked up from germline, CDR1 is SQVTM and CDR2 is ANQGSEA. With 3 bases clipped from V and 3 bases from J, the junction kept 13 bases outside the gene matches. CDR3 bases: TGCAGCGTTGAGGCTTTAGGGGGCAGTGGGTACACTGAAGCTTTCTTT. As protein: CSVEALGGSGYTEAFF.

V gene TRBV7-2 combines with J gene TRBJ2-1; 11 nucleotides match TRBD2. Germline loops: CDR1 SGHTA, CDR2 FQGNSA. Losses at the gene ends were 4 bases for V and 7 bases for J; bases not matched to a gene: 18. The CDR3 runs to 19 residues. The CDR3 loop is CASSYPSGRPARTRNEQFF. In DNA form, the CDR3 reads TGTGCCAGCAGCTACCCTAGCGGGAGGCCCGCGCGGACTAGGAATGAGCAGTTCTTC.

This CDR3 reads CASSLEGSNYNEQFF. The DNA of the CDR3 is TGTGCCAGCAGCCTCGAGGGAAGCAACTACAATGAGCAGTTCTTC. The chain has TRBV7-3 and TRBJ2-1; D possibly corresponds to TRBD2 (5 bases). There are 15 residues in the CDR3. The ends were cut back, 5 bases at V and 3 bases at J, with 14 bases in the middle. Germline V CDR1 and CDR2: SGHTA, FQGTGA.